In its sample, the clone carrying this TCR beta chain was seen a few times. The antigen is undetermined. Described treatment: roughly 11-day PBMC culture with coronavirus spike peptide pools or control peptides (ViraFEST assay). ViraFEST expanded antigen-specific T cells with peptide pools, then sequenced TCRs. The Oncomine TCR Beta short-read assay sequenced DNA from cultured CD4+ T cells. TCRdb processed the PCR reads anew with MiXCR; each CDR3 protein has one entry. The table records 9,500 to 10,000 distinct CDR3 sequences, under 30% of them present only once. V was clipped by 6 bases and J by 4 bases; unmatched bases: 11. Germline V lookup: CDR1 MNHEY, CDR2 SVGEGT. This CDR3 region has 15 residues. These data are taken from a study of vaccination and CD4 T cells after COVID-19. Study at large: The authors exposed cells to overlapping spike peptides derived from SARS-CoV-2, HCoV-NL63, HCoV-OC43 and HCoV-229E.

The receptor's source is a human donor who had recovered from COVID-19. V usage is TRBV6-2 or TRBV6-3 and J usage is TRBJ2-7, with 8 bases identical to TRBD2. The sample was CD4+ T cells from blood, cultured in vitro, taken after SARS-CoV-2 vaccination. CDR3 nucleotide sequence: TGTGCCAGCAGATTTTTGAGTAGCGGGATATACGAGCAGTACTTC. Translated: CASRFLSSGIYEQYF.